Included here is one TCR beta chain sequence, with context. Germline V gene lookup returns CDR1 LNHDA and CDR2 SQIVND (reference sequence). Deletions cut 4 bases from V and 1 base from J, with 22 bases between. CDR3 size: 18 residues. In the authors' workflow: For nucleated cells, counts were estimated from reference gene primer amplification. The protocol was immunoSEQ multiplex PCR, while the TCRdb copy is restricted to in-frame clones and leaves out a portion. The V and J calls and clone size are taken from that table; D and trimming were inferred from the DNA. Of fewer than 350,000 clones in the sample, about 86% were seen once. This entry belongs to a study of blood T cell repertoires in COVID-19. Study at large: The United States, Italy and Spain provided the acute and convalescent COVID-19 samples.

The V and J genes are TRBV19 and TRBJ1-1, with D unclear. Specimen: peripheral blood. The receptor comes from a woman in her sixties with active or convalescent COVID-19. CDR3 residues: CASSTQVWRAAANTEAFF. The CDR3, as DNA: TGTGCCAGTAGTACCCAAGTGTGGAGGGCGGCGGCGAACACTGAAGCTTTCTTT.